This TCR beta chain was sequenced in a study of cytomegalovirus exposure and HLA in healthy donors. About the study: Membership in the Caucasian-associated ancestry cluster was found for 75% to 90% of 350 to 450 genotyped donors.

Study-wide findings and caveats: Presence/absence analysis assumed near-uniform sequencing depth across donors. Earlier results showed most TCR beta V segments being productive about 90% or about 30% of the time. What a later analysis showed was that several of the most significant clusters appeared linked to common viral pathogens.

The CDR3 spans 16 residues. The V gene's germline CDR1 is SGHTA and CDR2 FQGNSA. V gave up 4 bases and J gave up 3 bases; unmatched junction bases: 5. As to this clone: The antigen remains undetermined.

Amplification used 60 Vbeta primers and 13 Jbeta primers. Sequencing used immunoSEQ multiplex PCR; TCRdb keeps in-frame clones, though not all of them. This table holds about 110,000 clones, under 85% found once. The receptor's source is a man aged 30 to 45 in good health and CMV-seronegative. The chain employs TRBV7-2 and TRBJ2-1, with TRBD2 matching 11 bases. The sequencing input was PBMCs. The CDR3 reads CASSSTGTSGYNEQFF. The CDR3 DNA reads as TGTGCCAGCAGCTCTACCGGGACTAGCGGCTACAATGAGCAGTTCTTC.